The 11 T cell receptor beta chains presented below share a single source sample, sequenced in a study of CD8 T cells in Susac syndrome. Random hexamers were used to reverse transcribe 0.5 to 1 ug of RNA. Each CDR3 protein is one row after TCRdb ran MiXCR on the immunoSEQ multiplex PCR reads. The repertoire holds around 71,000 distinct CDR3 sequences, 85% to 95% seen once, with roughly 0.16% in the top ten. The sequencing sample was made of CD4+ T cells from PBMCs. These receptors originate from a human donor with Susac syndrome.

This sequence joins TRBV14 and TRBJ1-1; possibly TRBD1 for D (5 bases). Trimming took off 0 bases at V and 3 bases at J, with 14 bases between the two ends. The CDR3 loop spans 16 amino acids. CDR1 and CDR2 from the germline V gene are SGHDN and FVKESK. Here the CDR3 reads CASSQEAARGHTEAFF. In DNA form, the CDR3 reads TGTGCCAGCAGCCAAGAAGCGGCGAGGGGCCACACTGAAGCTTTCTTT.

The CDR3 spells CASSYSFRETQYF. The CDR3, as DNA: TGTGCCAGCAGTTACAGTTTCAGAGAGACCCAGTACTTC. This chain uses TRBV6-5 with TRBJ2-5; D gene unclear. The CDR3 runs 13 residues. V lost 2 bases and J 4 bases, leaving 8 bases between the germline ends. Germline CDR1 MNHEY, CDR2 SVGAGI.

The chain combines TRBV29-1 with TRBJ2-2; D is undetermined. The CDR3 runs 14 residues. Trimming cost V 2 bases and J 0 bases, with 7 bases left between them. CDR1 SQVTM and CDR2 ANQGSEA come from the germline V gene. CDR3 nucleotides: TGCAGCGTTGAAAACCAGGCGAACACCGGGGAGCTGTTTTTT. Translating gives CSVENQANTGELFF.

V gene TRBV4-1 combines with J gene TRBJ1-6, with TRBD1 identical over 8 bases. Trimming took 3 bases from V and 3 from J; bases not matched to a gene: 7. Germline CDR1 and CDR2: MGHRA and YSYEKL. The CDR3 runs 17 residues. The CDR3 loop is CASSHPSGGGYNSPLHF. As DNA, the CDR3 is TGCGCCAGCAGCCACCCTTCAGGGGGCGGCTATAATTCACCCCTCCACTTT.

This sequence joins TRBV7-2 and TRBJ1-1, with 7 nucleotides matching TRBD1. CDR3 length equals 13 residues. The germline V gene encodes CDR1 SGHTA and CDR2 FQGNSA. V shed 4 bases and J 6 bases; nucleotides not matched to a gene: 5. The CDR3 bases are TGTGCCAGCAGCTCACGGGACAGTGCTGAAGCTTTCTTT. Translated, it gives CASSSRDSAEAFF.

J is TRBJ2-7 and V is TRBV7-2; perhaps D is TRBD1 or TRBD2 (8 bases each). V was clipped by 0 bases and J by 5 bases, with 26 bases between them. The germline CDR1 and CDR2 sequences are SGHTA and FQGNSA. CDR3 length: 19 amino acids. The CDR3, as DNA: TGTGCCAGCAGCTTAGCGTATTTACTTGGGGACAGGACTAGCCACGAGCAGTACTTC. The encoded protein is CASSLAYLLGDRTSHEQYF.

The chain joins TRBV6-6 to TRBJ1-1; D not resolved. V lost 6 bases to trimming and J lost 1 base, with 6 bases between them. The germline V gene has CDR1 MNHNY and CDR2 SVGAGI (reference sequence). This CDR3 region has 12 residues. The CDR3 loop reads CASSSRNTEAFF. CDR3 DNA: TGTGCCAGCAGCAGCAGGAACACTGAAGCTTTCTTT.

For this clonotype: The junction differs from germline at one of its ends, possibly a read error. CDR3 region: CASNECRTGGDPDLQPQHF. The CDR3 DNA reads TGTGCCAGCAATGAATGTCGGACAGGGGGCGATCCCGACCTCCAGCCCCAGCATTTT. The chain employs TRBV25-1 and TRBJ1-5; 11 bases are shared with TRBD1. The length of the CDR3 is 19 residues. Germline CDR1 MGHDK, CDR2 SYGVNS.

The chain carries TRBV2 and TRBJ2-2; the D is unclear. The V and J ends lost 3 bases and 4 bases respectively, with 15 bases between them. The V gene's germline CDR1 is SNHLY and CDR2 FYNNEI. CDR3 length: 16 amino acids. CDR3 coding DNA: TGTGCCAGCAGTGATGGGCGTGAGTGGGGCACCGGGGAGCTGTTTTTT. The encoded protein is CASSDGREWGTGELFF.

This clonotype was found a few times. The chain has TRBV3-1 and TRBJ1-1, with 8 bases aligning to TRBD1. V gave up 4 bases and J gave up 4 bases; unmatched junction bases: 2. CDR3 length equals 13 residues. The germline gives CDR1 LGHDT, CDR2 YNNKEL (reference sequence). The CDR3 DNA follows: TGTGCCAGCAGCCGAGGACAGGGCACTGAAGCTTTCTTT. Translated, it gives CASSRGQGTEAFF.

The chain joins TRBV3-1 to TRBJ2-2; D is uncertain. V lost 2 bases and J lost 2, with 15 bases in between. CDR1 is LGHDT, CDR2 YNNKEL, per germline (reference sequence). The CDR3 has 17 amino acids. Written as DNA, the CDR3 is TGTGCCAGCAGCCAACAACGGATCGTTTTAAACACCGGGGAGCTGTTTTTT. Translated, it gives CASSQQRIVLNTGELFF.